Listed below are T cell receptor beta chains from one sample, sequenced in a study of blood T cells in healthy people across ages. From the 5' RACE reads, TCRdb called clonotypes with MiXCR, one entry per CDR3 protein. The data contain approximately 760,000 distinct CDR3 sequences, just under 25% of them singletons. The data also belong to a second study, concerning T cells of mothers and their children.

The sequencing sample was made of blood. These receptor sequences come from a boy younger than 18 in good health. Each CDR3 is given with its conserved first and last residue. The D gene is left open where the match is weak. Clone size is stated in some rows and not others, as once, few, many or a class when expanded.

DNA: TGTGCCAGCAGTTTAGCGGGGGGGCCCATGGGGACCCAGTACTTC; CDR3: CASSLAGGPMGTQYF; V: TRBV12-3/TRBV12-4; J: TRBJ2-5; D: -; size: few
DNA: TGTGCCATCAGCAAGGAGGCTAGCGCCTCCTACAATGAGCAGTTCTTC; CDR3: CAISKEASASYNEQFF; V: TRBV10-3; J: TRBJ2-1; D: -; size: few
DNA: TGTGCCAGCAGCTCTAGGAGGTTAGAAGAGACCCAGTACTTC; CDR3: CASSSRRLEETQYF; V: TRBV13; J: TRBJ2-5; D: -; size: few
DNA: TGCGCCAGCGCAACCGGGACTAGCGCCTACGAGCAGTACTTC; CDR3: CASATGTSAYEQYF; V: TRBV5-1; J: TRBJ2-7; D: TRBD2; size: -
DNA: TGCAGTGCCGGACAGGGATATTTCTATGGCTACACCTTC; CDR3: CSAGQGYFYGYTF; V: TRBV20-1; J: TRBJ1-2; D: TRBD1; size: few
DNA: TGTGCCAGCAGCACGGGACCCCCCGGCTCGGAAGCGCAGTATTTT; CDR3: CASSTGPPGSEAQYF; V: TRBV7-3; J: TRBJ2-3; D: -; size: -
DNA: TGTGCCAGCAGTTACACTCAAACCCTAGTTCGAGCGGAGACCCAGTACTTC; CDR3: CASSYTQTLVRAETQYF; V: TRBV6-5; J: TRBJ2-5; D: -; size: many
DNA: TGCGCCAGCAGCTTGGGTCCCGCCGGACAGGGGAATAATTCACCCCTCCACTTT; CDR3: CASSLGPAGQGNNSPLHF; V: TRBV5-1; J: TRBJ1-6; D: TRBD1; size: -
DNA: TGTGCCAGCAGTAACCTTATCAACTCCTACGAGCAGTACTTC; CDR3: CASSNLINSYEQYF; V: TRBV6-2/TRBV6-3; J: TRBJ2-7; D: -; size: few
DNA: TGTGTCAGCAGCCAATCTTCCAACGAGCAGTACTTC; CDR3: CVSSQSSNEQYF; V: TRBV3-1; J: TRBJ2-7; D: -; size: -
DNA: TGTGCCAGCAGCTTAGTCGTCCGGGGGGAGCTGTTTTTT; CDR3: CASSLVVRGELFF; V: TRBV7-8; J: TRBJ2-2; D: -; size: few
DNA: TGTGCCACCAGTGATTGGGACGGCGACGAGCAGTACTTC; CDR3: CATSDWDGDEQYF; V: TRBV24-1; J: TRBJ2-7; D: -; size: -
DNA: TGTGCCAGCAGCGCGTGGACAGGGGGCGCCTACAATGAGCAGTTCTTC; CDR3: CASSAWTGGAYNEQFF; V: TRBV9; J: TRBJ2-1; D: TRBD1; size: -
DNA: TGTGCCAGCAGTCTCCCCGGGGGTAGGGGGACTGAAGCTTTCTTT; CDR3: CASSLPGGRGTEAFF; V: TRBV28; J: TRBJ1-1; D: -; size: -
DNA: TGTGCCAGCAGTAACAGGGGGGCGCAAGAGACCCAGTACTTC; CDR3: CASSNRGAQETQYF; V: TRBV27; J: TRBJ2-5; D: TRBD1; size: -
DNA: TGTGCCAGCAGTGAAGGACGGACAGCCGAACTTAACTATGGCTACACCTTC; CDR3: CASSEGRTAELNYGYTF; V: TRBV6-1; J: TRBJ1-2; D: -; size: -
DNA: TGTGCCAGCAGCTTAGGGACTAGCGGCCATGAGCAGTTCTTC; CDR3: CASSLGTSGHEQFF; V: TRBV7-2; J: TRBJ2-1; D: TRBD2; size: -
DNA: TGCAGTGCTCGGGACGGGACACGGACAGCGGGGGAGACCCAGTACTTC; CDR3: CSARDGTRTAGETQYF; V: TRBV20-1; J: TRBJ2-5; D: -; size: -
DNA: TGTGCCAGCAGCTCAGGACAGGGGTGGGGTCAGCCCCAGCATTTT; CDR3: CASSSGQGWGQPQHF; V: TRBV7-9; J: TRBJ1-5; D: TRBD1; size: -
DNA: TGTGCCAGCAGCCATCTCTCTCCCGAGCAGTACTTC; CDR3: CASSHLSPEQYF; V: TRBV14; J: TRBJ2-7; D: -; size: few
DNA: TGTGCCAGCAGCAAGCTTGAGATGTACCAAGAGACCCAGTACTTC; CDR3: CASSKLEMYQETQYF; V: TRBV7-9; J: TRBJ2-5; D: -; size: -
DNA: TGTGCCAGCAGACGAACCTCGGGAGAGCAGTACTTC; CDR3: CASRRTSGEQYF; V: TRBV11-2; J: TRBJ2-7; D: -; size: -
DNA: TGTGCCAGCAGCTTAATTCGGGAATGGGCCTCCTACGAGCAGTACTTC; CDR3: CASSLIREWASYEQYF; V: TRBV7-9; J: TRBJ2-7; D: -; size: few
DNA: TGTGCCAGCAGTCAGGGACGGAATGAAAAACTGTTTTTT; CDR3: CASSQGRNEKLFF; V: TRBV13; J: TRBJ1-4; D: -; size: few
DNA: TGTGCCAGCAGTTTTTTTGGCGGACTAGCGAACACCGGGGAGCTGTTTTTT; CDR3: CASSFFGGLANTGELFF; V: TRBV28; J: TRBJ2-2; D: TRBD2; size: -
DNA: TGTGCCAGCAGTCGACAGAATACGCAGTATTTT; CDR3: CASSRQNTQYF; V: TRBV28; J: TRBJ2-3; D: -; size: few
DNA: TGTGCCAGCAGTTCACGGACAGGGTCAATTTACGAGCAGTACTTC; CDR3: CASSSRTGSIYEQYF; V: TRBV27; J: TRBJ2-7; D: TRBD1; size: few
DNA: TGTGCCAGCAGTTTCGGGACAGGGGCAGATACGCAGTATTTT; CDR3: CASSFGTGADTQYF; V: TRBV6-2/TRBV6-3; J: TRBJ2-3; D: TRBD1; size: few
DNA: TGTGCCAGCTCACCGGACTACGGGCAGCCTTATGGCTACACCTTC; CDR3: CASSPDYGQPYGYTF; V: TRBV18; J: TRBJ1-2; D: -; size: -
DNA: TGCAGTGCTAGAGATATGGCTAGCGGTCTATCCTACGAGCAGTACTTC; CDR3: CSARDMASGLSYEQYF; V: TRBV20-1; J: TRBJ2-7; D: TRBD2; size: -
DNA: TGTGCCAGCAGCTTTTCCAGCGGGGTCTACGAGCAGTACTTC; CDR3: CASSFSSGVYEQYF; V: TRBV13; J: TRBJ2-7; D: TRBD2; size: few
DNA: TGTGCCAGCAGCTCGGGACAGGGGGACCCAGATACGCAGTATTTT; CDR3: CASSSGQGDPDTQYF; V: TRBV13; J: TRBJ2-3; D: TRBD1; size: -
DNA: TGTGCCAGCAGCGGACAGGGAGGCCAAGAGACCCAGTACTTC; CDR3: CASSGQGGQETQYF; V: TRBV9; J: TRBJ2-5; D: -; size: -
DNA: TGCAGTGCCCCCGAGGGATCGAGGGCGGAGACCCAGTACTTC; CDR3: CSAPEGSRAETQYF; V: TRBV20-1; J: TRBJ2-5; D: -; size: few
DNA: TGTGCCACCAGCAGAGATCAGGGGGCCGTGAACACTGAAGCTTTCTTT; CDR3: CATSRDQGAVNTEAFF; V: TRBV15; J: TRBJ1-1; D: TRBD1; size: few
DNA: TGTGCCAGCAGCCAAGTTCCGGGGAACACCGGGGAGCTGTTTTTT; CDR3: CASSQVPGNTGELFF; V: TRBV4-2; J: TRBJ2-2; D: -; size: many
DNA: TGTGCCAGCAGTTACGACGGCTACTATGGCTACACCTTC; CDR3: CASSYDGYYGYTF; V: TRBV6-5; J: TRBJ1-2; D: -; size: few
DNA: TGTGCCAGCAGCCAAGACGCGGGCTACGCCCCGGATACGCAGTATTTT; CDR3: CASSQDAGYAPDTQYF; V: TRBV3-1; J: TRBJ2-3; D: -; size: -
DNA: TGTGCCAGCAGCTTATCTAGGGGGGAGTACTACGAGCAGTACTTC; CDR3: CASSLSRGEYYEQYF; V: TRBV7-2; J: TRBJ2-7; D: -; size: -
DNA: TGCGCCAGCAACCTCGGACAGGGGGCGCGCGAGCAGTACTTC; CDR3: CASNLGQGAREQYF; V: TRBV5-1; J: TRBJ2-7; D: TRBD1; size: -
DNA: TGTGCCAGCAGCTCGTCGGCTCTGAATGAAAAACTGTTTTTT; CDR3: CASSSSALNEKLFF; V: TRBV7-9; J: TRBJ1-4; D: -; size: -
DNA: TGTGCCACCAGTGAGGCCGGGGAAATGCAGCCCCAGCATTTT; CDR3: CATSEAGEMQPQHF; V: TRBV24-1; J: TRBJ1-5; D: -; size: -
DNA: TGTGCCAGCAGTCAGACAGGGGAAGCTTTCTTT; CDR3: CASSQTGEAFF; V: TRBV25-1; J: TRBJ1-1; D: TRBD1; size: few
DNA: TGTGCCAGCAGTGAAGTCGGAGACACTGAAGCTTTCTTT; CDR3: CASSEVGDTEAFF; V: TRBV6-1; J: TRBJ1-1; D: -; size: -
DNA: TGTGCCAGCAGCCAGGGTCCGGCGGGGGGTAACGAGCAGTACTTC; CDR3: CASSQGPAGGNEQYF; V: TRBV4-2; J: TRBJ2-7; D: TRBD2; size: few
DNA: TGTGCCAGCATCTCGGACAGGGCGTTCTACGAGCAGTACTTC; CDR3: CASISDRAFYEQYF; V: TRBV6-7; J: TRBJ2-7; D: TRBD1; size: -
DNA: TGTGCCAGCAGCTTGGGTAGGGTACCTGGCTACACCTTC; CDR3: CASSLGRVPGYTF; V: TRBV5-4; J: TRBJ1-2; D: -; size: few
DNA: TGTGCCAGCAGCCGAAGGTATGGTACAGGGGCCAATTCACCCCTCCACTTT; CDR3: CASSRRYGTGANSPLHF; V: TRBV7-9; J: TRBJ1-6; D: TRBD1; size: -
DNA: TGCAGCGTGCTGTGGGGGGAATCGGAGCAGTACTTC; CDR3: CSVLWGESEQYF; V: TRBV29-1; J: TRBJ2-7; D: -; size: few
DNA: TGTGCCAGCAGCTTAGGAGACAGGGATCGCGAGACCCAGTACTTC; CDR3: CASSLGDRDRETQYF; V: TRBV7-2; J: TRBJ2-5; D: TRBD1; size: -
DNA: TGTGCCAGCAGTTACCCCTCTGGGAACACTGAAGCTTTCTTT; CDR3: CASSYPSGNTEAFF; V: TRBV28; J: TRBJ1-1; D: -; size: -
DNA: TGTGCCAGCAGTTTTTCCGGGACTGGATATGGCTACACCTTC; CDR3: CASSFSGTGYGYTF; V: TRBV12-3/TRBV12-4; J: TRBJ1-2; D: -; size: -
DNA: TGTGCCAGCGGGACTAGCGGGGCCGACTACGAGCAGTGCTTC; CDR3: CASGTSGADYEQCF; V: TRBV7-9; J: TRBJ2-5; D: TRBD2; size: -
DNA: TGTGCCAGCAGACACAATTGGGGCAAAGAGACCCAGTACTTC; CDR3: CASRHNWGKETQYF; V: TRBV6-5; J: TRBJ2-5; D: -; size: few
DNA: TGTGCCAGCAGCTCCCCGAGGTTAGCGGGAGTTTTGGATACGCAGTATTTT; CDR3: CASSSPRLAGVLDTQYF; V: TRBV7-2; J: TRBJ2-3; D: TRBD2; size: -
DNA: TGTGCCAGCAGGTACTCCGGTAGTCAAGAGACCCAGTACTTC; CDR3: CASRYSGSQETQYF; V: TRBV6-2/TRBV6-3; J: TRBJ2-5; D: -; size: -
DNA: TGTGCCAGCAGCTTAGAATCGGCTTCTGAAGCTTTCTTT; CDR3: CASSLESASEAFF; V: TRBV11-3; J: TRBJ1-1; D: -; size: few